This T cell receptor (beta chain) was found in a study of blood T cell repertoires in COVID-19 (dated by TCRdb to about 2020). Concerning the study at large: The collaborator samples originated in the United States, Italy and Spain and spanned the acute and convalescent phases of COVID-19. Samples were obtained from the ongoing ImmuneRACE study (first 160 participants) and from 1,254 subjects provided by 6 global collaborators. HLA class I and class II types, where available, came from metadata supplied by the sample provider rather than from assay-based typing. The prospective study material was composed of cDNA or gDNA derived from T cells, B-cell-depleted T cells, or PBMCs. Nearly every sample came with metadata listing a de-identified subject ID, COVID-19 status, age in years and sex. Deeply sampled blood TCRbeta repertoires from subjects exposed to, actively infected with, or recovered from COVID-19 were included in the dataset. The repertoires were made available in a free public database intended to serve as a resource for research on the immune response to SARS-CoV-2.

TCRbeta CDR3 regions were amplified from genomic DNA by means of the immunoSEQ Assay, a bias-controlled multiplex PCR. Per the source publication's procedure: Within the assay, amplification of reference gene primers was used to estimate how many nucleated cells each sample contained. To quantify the absolute abundance of each unique TCRbeta CDR3 rearrangement, sequence reads were collapsed and filtered. Productive Simpson clonality was computed per sample as the square root of Simpson's diversity index over productive rearrangements. TCRdb's version of the immuneACCESS table is confined to in-frame rearrangements and falls short of the full clone set. An unresolved V gene accounts for under half of the shortfall where checked; the remainder is of unknown origin. V, J and clone size are those of that table, while D and trimming were read from the DNA. This sample comprises over 250,000 clones, approximately 86% of them detected only once. The top ten clonotypes cover about an eighth of the sample.

At one collaborating source in Seattle, patients were enrolled during active infection and were followed longitudinally through the course of disease. Each collaborating institution followed its own protocols to collect whole blood in K2EDTA tubes. For TCRbeta analysis, collaborators shipped samples in one of three forms: frozen whole blood, isolated PBMCs, or DNA extracted from either of those sample types. Here is what the overall study found, with its caveats: The quantity of clinical and demographic metadata differed by source and by participant and was supplied without curation.

This clone was seen just once. Its antigen has not been determined. Within one base of it there is no much larger clone, and no base qualities were kept. Reading from cysteine to phenylalanine, the CDR3 counts 13 amino acids. The entry retains the CDR3 DNA only, 39 bases that are in frame from base 1. At the junction V is shortened by 3 bases and J by 10 bases, with 15 bases in between. This receptor was obtained from an older woman with COVID-19, enrolled during active disease. The sample taken for sequencing was peripheral blood. The chain is encoded by TRBV23-1 joined to TRBJ1-1; the D gene is perhaps TRBD1, on 5 matching bases. TRBV23-1 is an open reading frame whose function is uncertain. DNA sequence: TGCGCCAGCAGTCACGGGGACTCCATCTTAGCTTTCTTT. Translated, it gives CASSHGDSILAFF.